This T cell receptor (beta chain) was identified in a study of T cells in Graves' hyperthyroidism and ophthalmopathy. There were TCR beta CDR3 regions amplified from RNA transcripts. HTBI primers drove first-round RT-PCR of the TCR CDR3. TCRdb fed the multiplex PCR reads into MiXCR, producing one record per CDR3 protein. The sample shows around 570,000 distinct CDR3 sequences, around 20% of them seen only once. Losses at the gene ends were 8 bases for V and 0 bases for J; bases not matched to a gene: 8. Germline V gene lookup returns CDR1 LNHDA and CDR2 SQIVND (reference sequence). CDR3 length equals 17 residues. Points from the study as a whole: Ophthalmopathy stood apart from stable hyperthyroidism in a 13 V-J model.

On this clonotype: Its cognate antigen is unknown.

This TCR derives from a man in his forties with Graves' ophthalmopathy. The sequenced sample consisted of blood. This rearrangement joins TRBV19 to TRBJ2-6; 9 bases fit TRBD1. CDR3 DNA sequence: TGTGCCAGTCGCCCGGGACAGGGCGCCTCTGGGGCCAACGTCCTGACTTTC. This gives the protein CASRPGQGASGANVLTF.